Listed below are T cell receptor beta chains from one sample, sequenced in a study of blood T cell repertoires in COVID-19. Data came from immunoSEQ multiplex PCR; TCRdb stores just in-frame clones and leaves some out. The data contain around 25,000 clones, 89% of them singletons. Sequencing was done on a sample of peripheral blood. The receptors shown here come from a woman between 65 and 79 years old with active COVID-19. CDR3s include the opening cysteine and the closing phenylalanine or tryptophan. The order of the fields is clone size, D gene, V gene, J gene, CDR3 protein, CDR3 DNA. A D gene is named only where the DNA matches it firmly. The size entry is marked missing in some rows and otherwise reads once, few, many or a size class.

NA,TRBD2,TRBV9,TRBJ2-5,CASSVGLAGGVETQYF,TGTGCCAGCAGCGTAGGACTAGCGGGGGGGGTAGAGACCCAGTACTTC
NA,NA,TRBV7-6,TRBJ2-1,CASSPSWEESSYNEQFF,TGTGCCAGCAGCCCCAGTTGGGAGGAGAGCTCCTACAATGAGCAGTTCTTC
NA,TRBD1,TRBV2,TRBJ1-5,CASTRDRLNQPQHF,TGTGCCAGCACACGGGACAGATTAAATCAGCCCCAGCATTTT
NA,TRBD1,TRBV5-1,TRBJ1-1,CASSLTGGTEAFF,TGCGCCAGCAGCTTGACAGGGGGCACTGAAGCTTTCTTT
NA,NA,TRBV11-2,TRBJ1-5,CASSLVGGMGNQPQHF,TGTGCCAGCAGCTTGGTGGGGGGTATGGGCAATCAGCCCCAGCATTTT
NA,NA,TRBV20-1,TRBJ1-2,CSASGGANDGYTF,TGCAGTGCGAGTGGTGGAGCGAACGATGGCTACACCTTC
NA,NA,TRBV4-3,TRBJ1-3,CASSPREGSGNTIYF,TGCGCCAGCAGCCCGAGGGAAGGGTCTGGAAACACCATATATTTT
NA,NA,TRBV6-6,TRBJ2-5,CASSYSVETQYF,TGTGCCAGCAGTTACTCCGTAGAGACCCAGTACTTC
NA,NA,TRBV7-8,TRBJ1-2,CASSIFRGVKDGYTF,TGTGCCAGCAGCATCTTCCGGGGGGTGAAAGATGGCTACACCTTC
once,TRBD2,TRBV10-3,TRBJ2-3,CAISESSVAGGRDTQYF,TGTGCCATCAGTGAGTCCTCGGTAGCGGGGGGGCGCGATACGCAGTATTTT
NA,NA,TRBV2,TRBJ1-4,CATRQRGNEKLFF,TGTGCCACCCGACAGCGGGGTAATGAAAAACTGTTTTTT
NA,NA,TRBV7-8,TRBJ1-5,CASSLGTLSNQPQHF,TGTGCCAGCAGCCTTGGGACTCTTAGCAATCAGCCCCAGCATTTT
NA,TRBD2,TRBV2,TRBJ2-3,CATGPGLVSADTQYF,TGTGCCACCGGGCCGGGACTAGTGAGTGCAGATACGCAGTATTTT
NA,NA,TRBV7-9,TRBJ1-1,CASSFGLGGTEAFF,TGTGCCAGCAGCTTCGGTCTGGGAGGGACTGAAGCTTTCTTT
NA,NA,TRBV14,TRBJ2-7,CASSQDNNGGEQYF,TGTGCCAGCAGCCAAGATAACAACGGGGGCGAGCAGTACTTC
NA,NA,TRBV14,TRBJ2-5,CASSHRGAGQETQYF,TGTGCCAGCAGCCACAGGGGGGCCGGTCAAGAGACCCAGTACTTC
NA,TRBD1,TRBV7-2,TRBJ1-1,CASSFGRGATEAFF,TGTGCCAGCAGCTTTGGCAGGGGGGCGACTGAAGCTTTCTTT
NA,NA,TRBV9,TRBJ2-5,CASSVNQDSLDTETQYF,TGTGCCAGCAGCGTAAACCAGGACAGCCTAGATACGGAGACCCAGTACTTC
NA,NA,TRBV5-1,TRBJ1-4,CASSLAGGLATNEKLFF,TGCGCCAGCAGCTTGGCGGGGGGTTTAGCGACTAATGAAAAACTGTTTTTT
once,TRBD2,TRBV6-5,TRBJ2-5,CASRLGGRETQYF,TGTGCCAGCCGCCTCGGGGGGAGGGAGACCCAGTACTTC
NA,TRBD1,TRBV7-9,TRBJ1-4,CASSLPRGQGSALNEKLFF,TGTGCCAGCAGCTTACCGAGAGGACAGGGATCCGCTCTTAATGAAAAACTGTTTTTT
NA,TRBD1,TRBV5-1,TRBJ2-5,CASSVGQGLETQYF,TGCGCCAGCAGCGTCGGACAGGGGCTAGAGACCCAGTACTTC
NA,NA,TRBV5-6,TRBJ1-5,CASSTGNQPQHF,TGTGCCAGCAGCACAGGCAATCAGCCCCAGCATTTT
NA,TRBD1,TRBV4-1,TRBJ1-1,CASSQPPGQRNTEAFF,TGCGCCAGCAGCCAACCTCCGGGACAGAGGAACACTGAAGCTTTCTTT
NA,NA,TRBV2,TRBJ2-2,CASRGTPHTGELFF,TGTGCCAGCAGGGGGACACCACACACCGGGGAGCTGTTTTTT
NA,TRBD2,TRBV7-9,TRBJ2-3,CAGHSGGALDTQYF,TGTGCCGGTCATAGCGGGGGGGCATTGGATACGCAGTATTTT
once,NA,TRBV6-5,TRBJ1-4,CASSPDRTGEKLFF,TGTGCCAGCAGTCCGGACAGAACAGGAGAAAAACTGTTTTTT
NA,NA,TRBV3-1/TRBV3-2,TRBJ2-5,CASSHYQETQYF,TGTGCCAGCAGCCACTACCAAGAGACCCAGTACTTC
NA,NA,TRBV21-1,TRBJ2-7,CASSKGRRSYEQYF,TGTGCCAGCAGCAAAGGTCGCAGGTCCTACGAGCAGTACTTC
NA,TRBD1,TRBV27,TRBJ1-2,CASSPKDRGFNYGYTF,TGTGCCAGCAGTCCCAAGGACAGGGGCTTTAACTATGGCTACACCTTC
few,NA,TRBV5-1,TRBJ2-3,CASSLAGSRTDTQYF,TGCGCCAGCAGCCTAGCCGGGTCCCGCACAGATACGCAGTATTTT
NA,NA,TRBV12-3/TRBV12-4,TRBJ1-5,CASSRQVYQPQHF,TGTGCCAGCAGTAGACAGGTCTATCAGCCCCAGCATTTT
NA,NA,TRBV30,TRBJ2-1,CAWSKGAPSNEQFF,TGTGCCTGGAGCAAAGGGGCTCCTTCCAATGAGCAGTTCTTC
NA,TRBD2,TRBV7-2,TRBJ2-6,CASSLSGGTGANVLTF,TGTGCCAGCAGCTTATCCGGGGGGACTGGGGCCAACGTCCTGACTTTC
NA,TRBD1,TRBV29-1,TRBJ1-1,CSGTGTANTEAFF,TGCAGCGGGACCGGGACAGCTAACACTGAAGCTTTCTTT
NA,TRBD1,TRBV27,TRBJ2-7,CASSHTRGSYEQYF,TGTGCCAGCAGTCACACCAGGGGGTCCTACGAGCAGTACTTC
NA,NA,TRBV28,TRBJ2-2,CASSSQNTGELFF,TGTGCCAGCAGTTCACAGAACACCGGGGAGCTGTTTTTT
NA,NA,TRBV6-2/TRBV6-3,TRBJ1-2,CASSYLLEMLRGYTF,TGTGCCAGCAGTTACTTGCTTGAAATGCTCCGGGGCTACACCTTC
once,NA,TRBV7-3,TRBJ2-5,CASSEPSEETQYF,TGTGCCAGCAGCGAACCTAGCGAGGAGACCCAGTACTTC
NA,TRBD1,TRBV9,TRBJ2-7,CASSRIGQAAYEQYF,TGTGCCAGCAGCCGAATAGGACAGGCTGCCTACGAGCAGTACTTC
NA,NA,TRBV7-9,TRBJ2-5,CASSLPGYRETQYF,TGTGCCAGCAGCCTACCCGGGTATAGGGAGACCCAGTACTTC